The 20 T cell receptor beta chains given below trace back to one sample, sequenced in a study of chemoradiotherapy in HPV16-positive cancers. Sequencing was performed with immunoSEQ multiplex PCR; in TCRdb, only in-frame clones are kept and a portion is missing. The profile shows 25,000 to 40,000 clones, around 89% of them singletons. The starting material was blood, obtained from a patient who underwent chemoradiotherapy. All receptors come from a human donor with HPV-associated anogenital cancer.

CDR3 nucleotide sequence: TGCGCCAGCAGCCGCGGGACTACAGAGACCCAGTACTTC. Amino acid sequence: CASSRGTTETQYF. This chain uses TRBV4-1 with TRBJ2-5; 7 bases fit TRBD2. Per germline, CDR1 MGHRA and CDR2 YSYEKL. The CDR3 runs to 13 residues. J lost 4 bases, V lost 4 bases, and 3 bases had no gene match.

The genes are TRBV7-8 and TRBJ1-2; weak D call: TRBD1 (6 bases). Per the germline V gene, CDR1 is SGHVS and CDR2 is FQNEAQ. The CDR3 contains 13 residues. V lost 5 bases and J lost 10, with 17 bases in between. CDR3 nucleotide sequence: TGTGCCAGCAGCGATGGGGGGGGCCAACTCTACACCTTC. Translated: CASSDGGGQLYTF.

This clone was counted only a few times. The chain couples TRBV6-1 to TRBJ2-3; maybe TRBD1 (6 bases). Germline CDR1 is MNHNS and CDR2 is SASEGT. Trimming took off 3 bases at V and 4 bases at J, with 14 bases between the two ends. This CDR3 region has 15 residues. In DNA, the CDR3 is TGTGCCAGCAGTGATGGGGGCCAGGGTCCAGATACGCAGTATTTT. Translating it yields CASSDGGQGPDTQYF.

Here the CDR3 reads CASSPLAGGVTDTQYF. DNA of the CDR3: TGTGCCAGCAGCCCACTAGCGGGGGGGGTCACAGATACGCAGTATTTT. The rearrangement uses TRBV14 and TRBJ2-3; 13 nucleotides match TRBD2. Germline V lookup: CDR1 SGHDN, CDR2 FVKESK. Trimming removed 4 bases from V and 2 bases from J; junction bases left unmatched: 3. CDR3 length: 16 amino acids.

This chain connects TRBV2 to TRBJ2-7; 11 bases agree with TRBD1. Per germline, CDR1 SNHLY and CDR2 FYNNEI. V lost 3 bases, J lost 4 bases, and 5 bases stayed unmatched. This CDR3 contains 15 residues. The CDR3 loop is CASSDPGQGGYEQYF. The DNA for the CDR3 is TGTGCCAGCAGTGATCCGGGACAGGGGGGATACGAGCAGTACTTC.

The V and J genes are TRBV28 and TRBJ1-6, with 8 positions matching TRBD1. V lost 6 bases to trimming and J lost 9 bases; unmatched junction nucleotides: 13. The CDR3 is 16 amino acids. Germline V lookup: CDR1 MDHEN, CDR2 SYDVKM. CDR3: CASRSQGAIGGSPLHF. The CDR3 DNA sequence: TGTGCCAGCAGAAGTCAGGGGGCTATTGGGGGTTCACCCCTCCACTTT.

The V gene is TRBV7-9, the J gene TRBJ2-1; D remains ambiguous. Between the trimmed V and J ends, which lost 4 bases and 2 bases, there was a span of 3 bases. The V gene's germline CDR1 is SEHNR and CDR2 FQNEAQ (reference sequence). The CDR3 runs to 12 residues. Here the CDR3 reads CASSSPYNEQFF. DNA for the CDR3: TGTGCCAGCAGCTCACCCTACAATGAGCAGTTCTTC.

This sequence joins TRBV5-6 and TRBJ1-1; D might be TRBD1 (5 bases). V was pared by 3 bases and J by 3 bases, with 18 bases between. The CDR3 sequence is 16 residues long. The germline CDR1 and CDR2 sequences are SGHDT and YYEEEE. The CDR3 spells CASSSRGRELYTEAFF. CDR3 DNA sequence: TGTGCCAGCAGCTCGCGGGGCAGGGAACTGTACACTGAAGCTTTCTTT.

The chain uses TRBV27 and TRBJ2-1; 10 nucleotides line up with TRBD2. V dropped 5 bases and J dropped 10; count of bases not matched to a gene: 11. CDR1 MNHEY and CDR2 SMNVEV come from the germline V gene (reference sequence). The CDR3 consists of 15 residues. CDR3 DNA: TGTGCCAGCAGTCAGTCTAGCGGGAGTGGTCGGGAGCAGTTCTTC. This translates into CASSQSSGSGREQFF.

The gene calls are TRBV4-2 and TRBJ1-2; 9 nucleotides align to TRBD1. V was clipped by 4 bases and J by 0 bases; unmatched bases: 6. Germline lookup yields CDR1 LGHNA and CDR2 YNFKEQ. This CDR3 has 16 residues. The CDR3, as DNA: TGTGCCAGCAGCCCCCGGGACAGGGCAGCTAACTATGGCTACACCTTC. This codes for CASSPRDRAANYGYTF.

In DNA form, the CDR3 reads TGTGCCAGCAGTCCACAGGGGCCCACCGGGGAGCTGTTTTTT. It yields the protein CASSPQGPTGELFF. This chain links TRBV28 with TRBJ2-2; 7 bases map to TRBD1. V dropped 5 bases and J dropped 4; count of bases not matched to a gene: 4. Germline V gene sequence: CDR1 MDHEN, CDR2 SYDVKM. CDR3 size: 14 residues.

Only a few counts were recorded for this clone. J is TRBJ1-5 and V is TRBV19; D ambiguous. CDR3 length: 13 amino acids. From germline, CDR1 is LNHDA and CDR2 SQIVND (reference sequence). Trimming took 4 bases from V and 6 from J, leaving 10 bases between them. As DNA, the CDR3 is TGTGCCAGTAGTACCCAATGGCGTCAGCCCCAGCATTTT. Translating gives CASSTQWRQPQHF.

This sequence joins TRBV10-1 and TRBJ2-5, with D possibly TRBD2 on 6 matching bases. This CDR3 comprises 13 residues. V lost 4 bases, J lost 4 bases, and 10 bases lay in between. Per germline, CDR1 WNHNN and CDR2 SYGVQD (reference sequence). The CDR3 protein is CASSGGGVETQYF. DNA of the CDR3: TGCGCCAGCAGTGGAGGCGGGGTAGAGACCCAGTACTTC.

This clone has a handful of counts. This chain joins TRBV11-2 and TRBJ2-1; TRBD2 aligns across 9 bases. From germline, CDR1 is SGHAT and CDR2 FQNNGV. This CDR3 is 14 amino acids long. V trimming: 3 bases; J trimming: 7 bases; junction bases outside the gene matches: 4. The CDR3 DNA follows: TGTGCCAGCAGCTTCTCCCTAGCGGGAAATGAGCAGTTCTTC. Amino acids: CASSFSLAGNEQFF.

This rearrangement joins TRBV21-1 to TRBJ2-1; the D segment call TRBD2 is taken from the table without a DNA check. TRBV21-1 has pseudogene status. The CDR3 runs 16 residues. Here the CDR3 DNA reads TGTGCCAGCAGCAATTTTAGCGGGAAAGCCTACAATGAGCAGTTCTTC. Its protein is CASSNFSGKAYNEQFF.

This clone was counted once. The rearrangement joins TRBV6-1 to TRBJ1-6, with unresolved D. The CDR3 is 19 residues long. CDR1 and CDR2 from the germline V gene are MNHNS and SASEGT. V lost 0 bases to trimming and J lost 4 bases, with 19 bases between them. The CDR3, as DNA: TGTGCCAGCAGTGAAGCTACGCCCAAACAGAACCTTTATAATTCACCCCTCCACTTT. This translates into CASSEATPKQNLYNSPLHF.

This chain connects TRBV7-6 to TRBJ2-7; 9 bases line up with TRBD2. After removal of 2 bases from V and 5 bases from J, the junction contained 1 base not matched to a gene. The CDR3 loop spans 13 amino acids. CDR1 and CDR2 (germline): SGHVS, FNYEAQ. In nucleotides, the CDR3 is TGTGCCAGCAGCTTAATAGCGGGAGACGAGCAGTACTTC. This sequence encodes CASSLIAGDEQYF.

The chain joins TRBV6-5 to TRBJ2-7, with 9 bases aligning to TRBD1. Losses at the gene ends were 5 bases for V and 4 bases for J; bases not matched to a gene: 9. CDR1 is MNHEY, CDR2 SVGAGI, per germline. CDR3 length equals 15 residues. The CDR3 is CASSSTGTGTYEQYF. The CDR3 DNA reads as TGTGCCAGCAGTAGTACCGGGACAGGGACATACGAGCAGTACTTC.

This chain joins TRBV7-9 and TRBJ1-6; no clear D gene. The V end was cut by 1 base, the J end by 10 bases, with 14 bases between. There are 15 residues in the CDR3. CDR1 and CDR2 from the germline V gene are SEHNR and FQNEAQ (reference sequence). CDR3 region: CASSLEAGVGSPLHF. DNA of the CDR3: TGTGCCAGCAGCTTAGAGGCAGGCGTCGGGTCACCCCTCCACTTT.

This sequence joins TRBV7-9 and TRBJ1-2; 9 bases map to TRBD1. This CDR3 has 14 residues. Looked up from germline, CDR1 is SEHNR and CDR2 is FQNEAQ (reference sequence). V was pared by 4 bases and J by 2 bases, with 2 bases of the junction left unmatched. CDR3 loop: CASSSGQGNYGYTF. The CDR3 DNA reads TGTGCCAGCAGCTCAGGACAGGGGAACTATGGCTACACCTTC.